These 12 T cell receptor beta chains share one sample of origin, sequenced in a study of OX40 agonist ivuxolimab in advanced cancers. Using immunoSEQ multiplex PCR, the repertoire was profiled, and TCRdb retains in-frame clones only, with some absent. The data hold fewer than 50,000 clones, with about 92% observed a single time. Sequenced here: CD4+ or CD8+ T cells sorted from blood, sampled in a trial of the OX40 agonist ivuxolimab. The receptors come from an adult with an advanced solid tumor such as melanoma, head and neck, liver or kidney cancer.

V gene TRBV6-5 combines with J gene TRBJ2-7; 8 bases agree with TRBD1. Germline values: CDR1 MNHEY, CDR2 SVGAGI. Trimming cost V 5 bases and J 2 bases; bases outside gene matches: 5. The CDR3 sequence is 14 residues long. The CDR3 coding sequence is TGTGCCAGCAGTAAAAGGACAGGGCCCTACGAGCAGTACTTC. Its protein product is CASSKRTGPYEQYF.

This chain uses TRBV2 with TRBJ1-1; TRBD1 agrees at 11 bases. CDR1 and CDR2 (germline): SNHLY, FYNNEI. CDR3 length: 17 amino acids. V dropped 6 bases and J dropped 0; count of bases not matched to a gene: 9. CDR3 coding DNA: TGTGCCAGCAGGGAGGACAGGGGGCCGCTGATGAACACTGAAGCTTTCTTT. Translated, it gives CASREDRGPLMNTEAFF. The complete variable domain, with remaining parts taken from reference TRBV2 and TRBJ1-1, reads EPEVTQTPSHQVTQMGQEVILRCVPISNHLYFYWYRQILGQKVEFLVSFYNNEISEKSEIFDDQFSVERPDGSNFTLKIRSTKLEDSAMYFCASREDRGPLMNTEAFFGQGTRLTVV.

The chain combines TRBV30 with TRBJ1-6; no definite D call. This CDR3 comprises 12 residues. With 2 bases removed from V and 10 bases from J, the gap between germline ends came to 9 bases. Looked up from germline, CDR1 is GTSNPN and CDR2 is SVGIG (reference sequence). CDR3: CAWSLDGSPLHF. In DNA, the CDR3 is TGTGCCTGGAGTTTGGACGGGTCACCCCTCCACTTT.

The chain employs TRBV7-9 and TRBJ2-7, with D perhaps TRBD1 (6 bases). V lost 5 bases and J lost 3, with 17 bases in between. There are 15 residues in the CDR3. CDR1 and CDR2 from the germline V gene are SEHNR and FQNEAQ (reference sequence). The chain's CDR3 is CASSPPSGVLYEQYF. CDR3 bases: TGTGCCAGCAGCCCCCCATCAGGGGTACTCTACGAGCAGTACTTC.

This sequence joins TRBV7-6 and TRBJ2-5, with D perhaps TRBD1 (6 bases). The CDR3 loop spans 13 amino acids. Germline V gene sequence: CDR1 SGHVS, CDR2 FNYEAQ. V was pared by 5 bases and J by 7 bases, with 14 bases between. CDR3 protein: CASSRDRTSTQYF. The CDR3 DNA is TGTGCCAGCAGCCGAGACAGGACTTCGACCCAGTACTTC.

CDR3 residues: CAISEELAGRADTQYF. CDR3 DNA: TGTGCCATCAGTGAGGAACTAGCGGGACGCGCAGATACGCAGTATTTT. The V gene is TRBV10-3, the J gene TRBJ2-3; 10 bases are shared with TRBD2. The V gene end was trimmed by 2 bases and the J gene end by 4 bases; junction bases not matched to a gene: 6. Germline assignment: CDR1 ENHRY and CDR2 SYGVKD. This CDR3 spans 16 amino acids.

This sequence joins TRBV19 and TRBJ2-4; 9 bases are a match to TRBD2. The CDR3 consists of 14 residues. Per germline, CDR1 LNHDA and CDR2 SQIVND (reference sequence). The V segment lost 10 bases and the J segment 0 bases; nucleotides outside the gene matches: 4. The CDR3: CANPAGGAKNIQYF. In nucleotides, the CDR3 is TGTGCCAACCCAGCGGGGGGAGCCAAAAACATTCAGTACTTC.

The chain links TRBV29-1 to TRBJ1-1; D is ambiguous. Trimming cost V 7 bases and J 5 bases, with 17 bases left between them. The CDR3 length is 13 residues. Looked up from germline, CDR1 is SQVTM and CDR2 is ANQGSEA. CDR3 in DNA: TGCAGCGCTGGGGAGGGCCTGAGGACTGAAGCTTTCTTT. As protein: CSAGEGLRTEAFF.

The chain joins TRBV4-3 to TRBJ2-3, with 8 bases that match TRBD2. The V gene's germline CDR1 is LGHNA and CDR2 YSLEER. The J segment lost 8 bases and the V segment lost 0 bases, leaving 4 bases of the junction unmatched. CDR3 length: 14 amino acids. CDR3 in amino acids: CASSQEREGPTQYF. CDR3 sequence (DNA): TGCGCCAGCAGCCAAGAACGGGAGGGCCCTACGCAGTATTTT.

This rearrangement joins TRBV10-3 to TRBJ2-1; D tentatively reads TRBD1 or TRBD2 (6 bases each). The germline V and J ends were trimmed by 2 bases and 10 bases, with 12 bases remaining between them. The CDR3 spans 13 residues. Germline CDR1 ENHRY, CDR2 SYGVKD. CDR3 residues: CAISEKRGAEQFF. CDR3 DNA: TGTGCCATCAGTGAGAAAAGGGGGGCAGAGCAGTTCTTC.

The chain combines TRBV7-6 with TRBJ2-3; 8 nucleotides agree with TRBD2. Germline CDR1 reads SGHVS; CDR2 reads FNYEAQ. The CDR3 is 16 residues long. Germline trimming cut 3 bases from V and 1 base from J; bases unmatched to any gene: 6. CDR3 residues: CASSFPHSGGTDTQYF. The CDR3 DNA is TGTGCCAGCAGCTTCCCCCATAGCGGGGGCACAGATACGCAGTATTTT.

The J gene is TRBJ1-1, the V gene TRBV5-1; no firm D call. The germline V gene has CDR1 SGHRS and CDR2 YFSETQ. This CDR3 contains 18 residues. Trimming removed 2 bases at V and 2 bases at J, with 22 bases between. CDR3 DNA sequence: TGCGCCAGCAGCTTTAATATTTTCGTCCTGGGGAGAAACACTGAAGCTTTCTTT. Translating gives CASSFNIFVLGRNTEAFF.